The following is a T cell receptor (beta chain) sequence with its context. No antigen is known for it. There are no base qualities to consult, and no much larger clone falls within one base. To estimate absolute template abundance from read counts, synthetic TCR analog templates were spiked into each PCR. The immunoSEQ assay used bias-controlled V and J gene primers to amplify TCRbeta CDR3 regions from genomic DNA. Sequencing of rearranged TCRbeta segments was performed at approximately 20X coverage. Turning to the authors' computational methods: Clustering was used to correct sequencing errors, and CDR3s were annotated against IMGT so that V, D and J genes could be assigned. Downstream analyses used only productive TCRbeta rearrangements, leaving out any out-of-frame or stop-codon sequences. Clonality was computed as one minus Shannon entropy normalized by the log of the number of unique productive sequences. Fisher's exact test with Benjamini-Hochberg correction, using a cutoff of adjusted p below 0.01, was how clones that differed between time points or between blood and tumor were identified. Imported from immuneACCESS, the table was reduced by TCRdb to in-frame sequences with V and J called. These copies leave out some clones; in studies compared against another copy, an unresolved V gene accounts for under half, and the cause of the remainder is not known. V and J calls and clone size are as listed in that table; D and trimming were resolved from the DNA. In this sample the table shows 75,000 to 95,000 clones, less than 95% of which occur a single time. The ten largest clones take up over 0.7% of the sample.

There are 15 amino acids in the CDR3, from cysteine to phenylalanine inclusive. Kept here is only the CDR3 DNA, which spans 45 bases and is read in frame from base 1. Based on the germline V gene (reference sequence), the CDR1 and CDR2 sequences are SEHNR and FQNEAQ. The junction shows trimming of 5 bases on V and 5 bases on J, plus 15 bases between the germline ends. This record belongs to a study of PD-L1 blockade in urothelial cancer (dated by TCRdb to 2017 to 2019). For context, the study as a whole: Therapy was started at some point between 2014 and 2016 for all patients, and atezolizumab 1,200 mg was administered intravenously every 3 weeks. About 90% of the roughly 29 patients were males with bladder-origin urothelial cancer, and about 60% of the roughly 29 reported a prior smoking history. An ECOG performance status of 0 or 1 was recorded for the patients, and 0 to 3 prior chemotherapy regimens had been received by the patients. Blood samples were analyzed at 3 weeks after treatment start (second dose) and at 6 weeks after treatment start. Blood samples yielded a median of roughly 150,000 T cells and some 80,000 unique TCRs, with median clonality roughly 0.084. An exploratory multi-omic analysis was conducted of the somatic, immune and clinical correlates of response to PD-L1 blockade with atezolizumab in urothelial cancer. Pretreatment tumor samples and matched peripheral blood, collected serially before and after atezolizumab treatment, underwent TCR sequencing. Durable clinical benefit was defined as a progression-free survival longer than 6 months, and TCR features were additionally tested against progression-free survival and overall survival. Whole exome sequencing and RNA sequencing of pretreatment tumors were performed alongside TCR sequencing in the same patients. About 10 patients achieved durable clinical benefit and about 22 did not. Pretreatment blood TCR-seq was available for about 27 patients, at least one posttreatment blood collection was obtained for about 24 patients, and tumor TCR-seq was available for about 24 patients.

Read against the paper, the sample's time point label means: peripheral blood 6 weeks after treatment start. The cohort included roughly 30 patients with locally advanced or metastatic urothelial carcinoma who were treated at Memorial Sloan Kettering on a trial protocol. Peripheral blood mononuclear cells were collected from each patient pretreatment and during treatment, giving between 1 and 8 total time points per patient. The Qiagen DNeasy Blood extraction kit was used to purify genomic DNA from total PBMCs and from tumor samples. PBMCs were collected pretreatment and during treatment and were isolated and stored as previously described. Results the study describes overall, beyond this receptor: Because the sample size was small (n of about 27) and many exploratory analyses were performed, the results are intended to be hypothesis-generating. Greater expansion of tumor-associated TCR clones in peripheral blood 3 weeks after the start of treatment was observed in patients with durable benefit (n of about 20, p = 0.022). A pretreatment peripheral blood TCR clonality below the median was linked to improved progression-free and overall survival.

Rearrangement joined TRBV7-9 to TRBJ1-4; the D segment could be TRBD1, given 5 matching bases. This clonotype was obtained from a woman older than 75 with urothelial cancer. Sequencing was performed on PBMCs, taken around atezolizumab (anti-PD-L1) treatment. The CDR3 corresponds to CASSPYSGVNEKLFF. The DNA sequence is given as TGTGCCAGCAGCCCCTACTCGGGGGTAAATGAAAAACTGTTTTTT. This CDR3, with the reference TRBV7-9 and TRBJ1-4 proteins standing in past its ends, gives the full variable domain DTGVSQNPRHKITKRGQNVTFRCDPISEHNRLYWYRQTLGQGPEFLTYFQNEAQLEKSRLLSDRFSAERPKGSFSTLEIQRTEQGDSAMYLCASSPYSGVNEKLFFGSGTQLSVL.